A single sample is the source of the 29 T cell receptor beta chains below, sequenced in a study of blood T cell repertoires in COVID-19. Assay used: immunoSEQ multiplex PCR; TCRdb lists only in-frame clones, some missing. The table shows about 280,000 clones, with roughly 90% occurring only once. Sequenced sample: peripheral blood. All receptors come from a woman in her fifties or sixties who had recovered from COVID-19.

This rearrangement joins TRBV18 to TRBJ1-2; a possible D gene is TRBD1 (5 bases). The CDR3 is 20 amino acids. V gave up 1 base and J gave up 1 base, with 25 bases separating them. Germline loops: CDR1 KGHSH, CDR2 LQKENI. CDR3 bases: TGTGCCAGCTCACCACTTTCTCGTCGACAGCCGCCCTCACTTAACTATGGCTACACCTTC. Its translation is CASSPLSRRQPPSLNYGYTF.

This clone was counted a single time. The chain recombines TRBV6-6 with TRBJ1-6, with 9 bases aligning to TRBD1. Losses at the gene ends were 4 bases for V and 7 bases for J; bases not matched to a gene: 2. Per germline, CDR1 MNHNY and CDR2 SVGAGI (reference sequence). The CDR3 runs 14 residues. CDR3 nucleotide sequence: TGTGCCAGCAGTTCGGGGACAGGGAATTCACCCCTCCACTTT. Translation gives CASSSGTGNSPLHF.

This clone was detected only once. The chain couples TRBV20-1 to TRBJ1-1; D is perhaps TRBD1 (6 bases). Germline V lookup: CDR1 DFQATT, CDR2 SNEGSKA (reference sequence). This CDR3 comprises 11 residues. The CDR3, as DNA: TGCATCGGACAGTTGAACACTGAAGCTTTCTTT. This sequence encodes CIGQLNTEAFF.

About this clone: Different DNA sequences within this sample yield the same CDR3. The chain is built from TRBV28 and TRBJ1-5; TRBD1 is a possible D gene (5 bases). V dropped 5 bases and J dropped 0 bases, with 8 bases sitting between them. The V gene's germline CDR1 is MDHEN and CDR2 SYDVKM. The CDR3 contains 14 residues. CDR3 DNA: TGTGCCAGCAGTAGAGACAGTAGCAATCAGCCCCAGCATTTT. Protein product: CASSRDSSNQPQHF.

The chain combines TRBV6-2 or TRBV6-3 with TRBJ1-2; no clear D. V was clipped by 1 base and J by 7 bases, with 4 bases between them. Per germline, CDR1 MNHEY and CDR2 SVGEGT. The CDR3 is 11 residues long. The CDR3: CASSYFLGYTF. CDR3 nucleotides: TGTGCCAGCAGTTACTTCCTTGGCTACACCTTC.

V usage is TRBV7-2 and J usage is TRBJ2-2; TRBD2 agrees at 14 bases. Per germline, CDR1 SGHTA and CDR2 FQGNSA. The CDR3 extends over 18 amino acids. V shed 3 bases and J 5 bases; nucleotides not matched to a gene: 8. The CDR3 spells CASSLGLAGVGWTGELFF. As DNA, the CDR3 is TGTGCCAGCAGCTTGGGACTAGCGGGAGTCGGTTGGACCGGGGAGCTGTTTTTT. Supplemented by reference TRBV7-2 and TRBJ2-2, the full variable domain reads GAGVSQSPSNKVTEKGKDVELRCDPISGHTALYWYRQSLGQGLEFLIYFQGNSAPDKSGLPSDRFSAERTGGSVSTLTIQRTQQEDSAVYLCASSLGLAGVGWTGELFFGEGSRLTVL.

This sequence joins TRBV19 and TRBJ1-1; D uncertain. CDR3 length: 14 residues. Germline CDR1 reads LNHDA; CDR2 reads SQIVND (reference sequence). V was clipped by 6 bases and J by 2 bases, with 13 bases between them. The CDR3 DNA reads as TGTGCCAGTAGGCTGGAACAGTTAAACACTGAAGCTTTCTTT. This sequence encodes CASRLEQLNTEAFF.

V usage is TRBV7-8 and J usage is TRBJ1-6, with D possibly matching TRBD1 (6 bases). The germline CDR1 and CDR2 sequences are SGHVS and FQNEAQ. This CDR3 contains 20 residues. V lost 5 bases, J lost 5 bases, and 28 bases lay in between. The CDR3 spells CASSPPRGYRDGINNSPLHF. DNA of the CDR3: TGTGCCAGCAGCCCCCCAAGGGGTTACAGGGATGGTATAAATAATTCACCCCTCCACTTT.

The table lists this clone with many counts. The CDR3 loop is CASSEKGELFF. CDR3 DNA: TGTGCCAGCTCAGAGAAAGGGGAGCTGTTTTTT. This sequence joins TRBV18 and TRBJ2-2, with D hard to call. Germline V gene sequence: CDR1 KGHSH, CDR2 LQKENI. V was cut by 5 bases and J by 8 bases, with 6 bases left in between. The CDR3 sequence is 11 residues long.

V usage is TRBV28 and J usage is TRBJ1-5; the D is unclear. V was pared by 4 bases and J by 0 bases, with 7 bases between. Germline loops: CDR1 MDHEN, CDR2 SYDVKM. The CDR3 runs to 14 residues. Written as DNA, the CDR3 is TGTGCCAGCAGTTACGAGGGTAGCAATCAGCCCCAGCATTTT. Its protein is CASSYEGSNQPQHF.

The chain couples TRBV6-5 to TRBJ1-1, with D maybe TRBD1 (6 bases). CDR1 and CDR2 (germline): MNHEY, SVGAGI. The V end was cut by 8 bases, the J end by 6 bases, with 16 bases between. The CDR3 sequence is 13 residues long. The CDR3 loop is CASGGGASPEAFF. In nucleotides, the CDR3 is TGTGCCAGCGGGGGGGGCGCTTCCCCTGAAGCTTTCTTT.

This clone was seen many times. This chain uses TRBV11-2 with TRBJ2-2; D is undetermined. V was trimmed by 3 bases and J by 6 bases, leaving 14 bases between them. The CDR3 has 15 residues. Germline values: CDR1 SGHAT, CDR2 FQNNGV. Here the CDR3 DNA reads TGTGCCAGCAGCTTGGGCCTAAGCTTCCCCGGGGAGCTGTTTTTT. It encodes CASSLGLSFPGELFF.

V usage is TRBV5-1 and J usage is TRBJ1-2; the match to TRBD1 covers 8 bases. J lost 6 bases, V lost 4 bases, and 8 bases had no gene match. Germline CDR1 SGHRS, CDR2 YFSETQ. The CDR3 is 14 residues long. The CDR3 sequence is CASSIGQGVDGYTF. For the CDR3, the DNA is TGCGCCAGCAGCATTGGACAGGGAGTGGATGGCTACACCTTC. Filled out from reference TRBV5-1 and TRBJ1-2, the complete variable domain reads KAGVTQTPRYLIKTRGQQVTLSCSPISGHRSVSWYQQTPGQGLQFLFEYFSETQRNKGNFPGRFSGRQFSNSRSEMNVSTLELGDSALYLCASSIGQGVDGYTFGSGTRLTVV.

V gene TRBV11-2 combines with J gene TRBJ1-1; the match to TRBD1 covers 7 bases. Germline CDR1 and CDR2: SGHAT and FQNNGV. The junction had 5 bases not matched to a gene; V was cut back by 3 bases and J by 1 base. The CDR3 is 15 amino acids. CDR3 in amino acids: CASSLTGSGNTEAFF. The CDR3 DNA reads TGTGCCAGCAGCTTGACAGGGTCTGGGAACACTGAAGCTTTCTTT.

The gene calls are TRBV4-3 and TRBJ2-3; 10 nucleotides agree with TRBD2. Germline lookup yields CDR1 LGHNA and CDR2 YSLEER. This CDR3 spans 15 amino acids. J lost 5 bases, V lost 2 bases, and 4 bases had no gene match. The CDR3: CASSQTTSGVDTQYF. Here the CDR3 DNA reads TGCGCCAGCAGCCAAACAACTAGCGGGGTAGATACGCAGTATTTT.

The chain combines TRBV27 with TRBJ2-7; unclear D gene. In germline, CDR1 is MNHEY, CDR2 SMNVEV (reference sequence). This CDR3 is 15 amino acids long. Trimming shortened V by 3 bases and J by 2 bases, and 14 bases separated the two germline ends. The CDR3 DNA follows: TGTGCCAGCAGTTTGGGCCCCCTCCCTACCTACGAGCAGTACTTC. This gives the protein CASSLGPLPTYEQYF.

CDR3 DNA sequence: TGCAGCGTTGTAGGGACAGTACAAGAGACCCAGTACTTC. Translation: CSVVGTVQETQYF. The chain uses TRBV29-1 and TRBJ2-5; 7 bases are a match to TRBD1. This CDR3 spans 13 amino acids. The V gene end was trimmed by 4 bases and the J gene end by 2 bases; junction bases not matched to a gene: 4. Germline V gene sequence: CDR1 SQVTM, CDR2 ANQGSEA.

The CDR3 bases are TGTGCCTGGAGTGCCCCGACAGGGGTATCCACTGAAGCTTTCTTT. This encodes CAWSAPTGVSTEAFF. The chain uses TRBV30 and TRBJ1-1, with 8 bases identical to TRBD1. With 1 base clipped from V and 4 bases from J, the junction kept 8 bases outside the gene matches. Germline V gives CDR1 GTSNPN, CDR2 SVGIG (reference sequence). CDR3 length equals 15 residues.

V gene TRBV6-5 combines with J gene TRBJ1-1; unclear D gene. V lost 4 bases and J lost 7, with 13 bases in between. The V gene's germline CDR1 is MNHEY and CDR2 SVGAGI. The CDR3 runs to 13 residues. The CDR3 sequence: CASSFHLEGEAFF. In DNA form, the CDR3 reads TGTGCCAGCAGTTTCCATCTTGAGGGTGAAGCTTTCTTT.

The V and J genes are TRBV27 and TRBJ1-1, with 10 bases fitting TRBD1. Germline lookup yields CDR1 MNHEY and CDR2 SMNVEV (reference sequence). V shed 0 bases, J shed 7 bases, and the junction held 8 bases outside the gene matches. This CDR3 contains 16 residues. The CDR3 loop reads CASSLSTGGNPLEAFF. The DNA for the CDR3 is TGTGCCAGCAGTTTATCGACAGGGGGCAACCCCCTTGAAGCTTTCTTT.

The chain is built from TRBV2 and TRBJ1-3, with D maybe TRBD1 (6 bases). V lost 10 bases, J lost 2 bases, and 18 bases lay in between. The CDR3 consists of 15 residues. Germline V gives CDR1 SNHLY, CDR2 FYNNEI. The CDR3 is CATQDSWGAGNTIYF. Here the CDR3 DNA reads TGTGCCACCCAGGACAGCTGGGGCGCTGGAAACACCATATATTTT. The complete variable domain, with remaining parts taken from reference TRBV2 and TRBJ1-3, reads EPEVTQTPSHQVTQMGQEVILRCVPISNHLYFYWYRQILGQKVEFLVSFYNNEISEKSEIFDDQFSVERPDGSNFTLKIRSTKLEDSAMYFCATQDSWGAGNTIYFGEGSWLTVV.

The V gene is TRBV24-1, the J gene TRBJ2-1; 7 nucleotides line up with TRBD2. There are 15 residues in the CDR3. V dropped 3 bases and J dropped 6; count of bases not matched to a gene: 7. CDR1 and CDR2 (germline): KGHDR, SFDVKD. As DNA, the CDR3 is TGTGCCACCAGTGATCCGAACCGGGAGGCCAATGAGCAGTTCTTC. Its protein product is CATSDPNREANEQFF.

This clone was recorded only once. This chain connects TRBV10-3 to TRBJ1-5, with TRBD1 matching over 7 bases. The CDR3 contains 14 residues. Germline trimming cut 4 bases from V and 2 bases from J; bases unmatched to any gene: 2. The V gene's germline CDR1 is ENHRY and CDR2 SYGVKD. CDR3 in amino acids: CAISGDSRNQPQHF. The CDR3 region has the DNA TGTGCCATCAGTGGGGACAGCCGCAATCAGCCCCAGCATTTT.

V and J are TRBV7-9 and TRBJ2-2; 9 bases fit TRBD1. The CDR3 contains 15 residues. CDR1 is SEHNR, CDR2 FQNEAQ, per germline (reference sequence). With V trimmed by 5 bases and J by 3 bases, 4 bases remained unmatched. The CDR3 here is CASSPDRGYTGELFF. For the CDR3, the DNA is TGTGCCAGCAGCCCAGACAGGGGGTACACCGGGGAGCTGTTTTTT.

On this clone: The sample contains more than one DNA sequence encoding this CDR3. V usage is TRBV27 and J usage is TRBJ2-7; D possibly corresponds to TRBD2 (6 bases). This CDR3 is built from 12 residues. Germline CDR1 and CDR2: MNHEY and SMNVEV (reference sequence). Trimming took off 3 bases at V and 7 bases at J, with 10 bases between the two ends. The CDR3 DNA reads TGTGCCAGCAGTTTGGAGGGTCGGGAGCAGTACTTC. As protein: CASSLEGREQYF.

CDR3 nucleotide sequence: TGTGCCAGCTCACCTCCCTCCAGCGACGAGCAGTACTTC. Translation gives CASSPPSSDEQYF. This sequence joins TRBV18 and TRBJ2-7; D unclear. Trimming pared 3 bases from V and 5 bases from J, leaving 11 bases between. This CDR3 has 13 amino acids. Germline assignment: CDR1 KGHSH and CDR2 LQKENI.

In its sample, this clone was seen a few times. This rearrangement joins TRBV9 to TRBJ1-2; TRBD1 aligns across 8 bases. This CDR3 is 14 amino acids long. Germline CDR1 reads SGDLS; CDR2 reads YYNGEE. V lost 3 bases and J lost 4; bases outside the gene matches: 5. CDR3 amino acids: CASSGYRGFYGYTF. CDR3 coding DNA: TGTGCCAGCAGCGGATACAGGGGGTTCTATGGCTACACCTTC.

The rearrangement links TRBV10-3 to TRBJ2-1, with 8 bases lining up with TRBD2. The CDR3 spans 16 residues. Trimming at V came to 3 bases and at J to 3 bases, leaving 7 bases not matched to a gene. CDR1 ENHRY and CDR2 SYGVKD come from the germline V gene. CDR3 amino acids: CAISDSTSGIYNEQFF. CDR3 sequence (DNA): TGTGCCATCAGTGATTCAACTAGCGGTATCTACAATGAGCAGTTCTTC.

Here the CDR3 reads CASSSQGAWNEQFF. The CDR3, as DNA: TGTGCCAGCAGCTCGCAGGGTGCATGGAATGAGCAGTTCTTC. V usage is TRBV7-9 and J usage is TRBJ2-1; TRBD1 is a possible D gene (5 bases). V lost 4 bases and J lost 7, with 14 bases in between. Germline V lookup: CDR1 SEHNR, CDR2 FQNEAQ (reference sequence). The CDR3 is 14 amino acids.